This section outlines one T cell receptor (beta chain) sequence together with its context. The record originates from a study of blood T cell repertoires in COVID-19. On the study more broadly: There were acute and convalescent COVID-19 samples, and they came from the United States, Italy and Spain.

Germline values: CDR1 LNHNV, CDR2 YYDKDF (reference sequence). The trim removed 11 bases at V and 3 bases at J, leaving 9 bases unmatched. The CDR3 sequence is 14 residues long. Sequenced by immunoSEQ multiplex PCR; TCRdb stores in-frame clones only, minus some. The table shows 81,000 or so clones, with 80% to 95% occurring only once. J is TRBJ2-3 and V is TRBV15; 9 nucleotides line up with TRBD2. Sequencing was performed on peripheral blood. The TCR was taken from a woman aged 55-70 years with active COVID-19. The CDR3: CAVDSGRFTDTQYF. CDR3 sequence (DNA): TGTGCCGTGGATAGCGGGAGATTTACAGATACGCAGTATTTT.